What follows describes a single TCR beta chain. Unmatched junction bases numbered 5, after V lost 1 base and J lost 2 bases. Germline V gene sequence: CDR1 KGHSH, CDR2 LQKENI. This CDR3 region has 17 residues. Original analysis: Estimation of nucleated cell counts was performed using reference gene primer amplification. Clones were sequenced by immunoSEQ multiplex PCR, and TCRdb holds only the in-frame ones, with some missing. From that table come the V and J calls and clone size; the DNA was used to work out D and trimming. Of about 97,000 clones detected, 82% appear once; the ten largest clones hold more than 9%. This sample is drawn from a study of blood T cell repertoires in COVID-19. About the research overall: Acute and convalescent COVID-19 specimens originated in the United States, Italy and Spain. PBMCs, B-cell-depleted T cells, or T cells were the source of the cDNA or gDNA that made up the material.

Sequenced input: peripheral blood. V usage is TRBV18 and J usage is TRBJ1-6, with 7 nucleotides matching TRBD1. This TCR was recovered from a man aged 65 to 79 with acute or convalescent COVID-19. This CDR3 is CASSPRGQVAYNSPLHF. The CDR3, as DNA: TGTGCCAGCTCACCACGAGGACAGGTTGCCTATAATTCACCCCTCCACTTT.